These 20 T cell receptor beta chains came from one sample sequenced in a study of shared clonotypes between healthy human individuals. Profiling relied on immunoSEQ multiplex PCR, and the TCRdb table lists in-frame clones only, not all of them. The table includes about 990,000 clones, around 78% detected once. Sequenced input: memory CD4+ T cells from PBMCs. The subset here: CD45RA-negative fraction. The receptors here all came from a young man in good health. Some clones in this sample may be carry-over from other donors' samples.

The genes are TRBV7-3 and TRBJ2-3; weak D call: TRBD1 (6 bases). The CDR3 extends over 19 amino acids. V was pared by 5 bases and J by 0 bases, with 24 bases between. Germline lookup yields CDR1 SGHTA and CDR2 FQGTGA. CDR3 loop: CASSPYGTPGFLSTDTQYF. CDR3 DNA: TGTGCCAGCAGCCCGTACGGGACACCTGGCTTCCTAAGCACAGATACGCAGTATTTT.

The J gene is TRBJ2-1, the V gene TRBV7-3; perhaps D is TRBD1 or TRBD2 (5 bases each). With 5 bases removed from V and 4 bases from J, the gap between germline ends came to 15 bases. Germline assignment: CDR1 SGHTA and CDR2 FQGTGA. The CDR3 is 15 residues long. For the CDR3, the DNA is TGTGCCAGCAGCCCCTGGGGGTCCGATTACAATGAGCAGTTCTTC. Translating gives CASSPWGSDYNEQFF.

The chain links TRBV19 to TRBJ1-5; 9 bases match TRBD1. This CDR3 is 16 amino acids long. Unmatched junction bases numbered 6, after V lost 4 bases and J lost 2 bases. Germline CDR1 LNHDA, CDR2 SQIVND (reference sequence). CDR3 in DNA: TGTGCCAGTAGTACGACAGGGGGTTGGGGCAATCAGCCCCAGCATTTT. Residues: CASSTTGGWGNQPQHF.

The rearrangement uses TRBV18 and TRBJ1-5; D unclear. The germline gives CDR1 KGHSH, CDR2 LQKENI. This CDR3 spans 14 amino acids. Trimming took off 3 bases at V and 5 bases at J, with 11 bases between the two ends. In DNA, the CDR3 is TGTGCCAGCTCACCGGTGGGGATAGATCAGCCCCAGCATTTT. It yields the protein CASSPVGIDQPQHF.

This chain connects TRBV28 to TRBJ1-6; no reliable D call. The CDR3 totals 15 residues. V was pared by 8 bases and J by 9 bases, with 20 bases between. CDR1 MDHEN and CDR2 SYDVKM come from the germline V gene. CDR3 protein: CASGSGVRASSPLHF. The DNA for the CDR3 is TGTGCCAGCGGATCCGGGGTACGAGCGAGTTCACCCCTCCACTTT.

This clone was recorded at least ten times. V and J are TRBV7-9 and TRBJ2-3, with D uncertain. The CDR3 runs 13 residues. The V end lost 6 bases, the J end lost 1 base, and 8 bases lay between the germline ends. Germline V gene data show CDR1 as SEHNR and CDR2 as FQNEAQ (reference sequence). The CDR3 region is CASSFRRTDTQYF. For the CDR3, the DNA is TGTGCCAGCAGTTTCCGACGCACAGATACGCAGTATTTT. Complete variable domain (other parts from reference TRBV7-9 and TRBJ2-3): DTGVSQNPRHKITKRGQNVTFRCDPISEHNRLYWYRQTLGQGPEFLTYFQNEAQLEKSRLLSDRFSAERPKGSFSTLEIQRTEQGDSAMYLCASSFRRTDTQYFGPGTRLTVL.

As regards this clone: This may be a read error, as it is one base from a much larger clone. This chain links TRBV11-2 with TRBJ1-1; weak D call: TRBD1 (6 bases). The CDR3 is 14 amino acids. The germline V gene encodes CDR1 SGHAT and CDR2 FQNNGV. This CDR3 is CASGLAGERTEAFF. DNA of the CDR3: TGTGCCAGCGGCTTAGCAGGGGAGAGGACTGAAGCTTTCTTT.

V gene TRBV11-2 combines with J gene TRBJ2-2; D may match TRBD1 or TRBD2 (5 bases each). Germline assignment: CDR1 SGHAT and CDR2 FQNNGV. This CDR3 region has 13 residues. Deletions cut 8 bases from V and 5 bases from J, with 12 bases between. CDR3 sequence: CASGDLFTGELFF. CDR3 nucleotide sequence: TGTGCCAGCGGGGACCTGTTTACCGGGGAGCTGTTTTTT.

This clone was detected only a few times. The sample holds other DNA sequences that translate to the same CDR3. This chain links TRBV27 with TRBJ2-7; no clear D gene. V was clipped by 2 bases and J by 0 bases, with 11 bases between them. The germline CDR1 and CDR2 sequences are MNHEY and SMNVEV (reference sequence). The length of the CDR3 is 15 residues. CDR3 coding DNA: TGTGCCAGCAGTTTAGGTCCTCCCAGCTCCTACGAGCAGTACTTC. It codes for CASSLGPPSSYEQYF.

With respect to this clone: The sample contains more than one DNA sequence encoding this CDR3. J is TRBJ1-2 and V is TRBV18; D is possibly TRBD1 (6 bases). The germline V gene has CDR1 KGHSH and CDR2 LQKENI. The CDR3 length is 13 residues. V was trimmed by 6 bases and J by 1 base, leaving 9 bases between them. CDR3 coding DNA: TGTGCCAGCTCCCTGGACAGTAACTATGGCTACACCTTC. Translated, it gives CASSLDSNYGYTF.

This chain connects TRBV11-3 to TRBJ1-1; D unclear. Per the germline V gene, CDR1 is SGHNT and CDR2 is YENEEA. V was shortened by 2 bases and J by 2 bases, with 6 bases between the two germline ends. The CDR3 contains 13 residues. CDR3 nucleotides: TGTGCCAGCAGCTTAAGTGGAAACACTGAAGCTTTCTTT. Its translation: CASSLSGNTEAFF.

The chain combines TRBV28 with TRBJ2-7, with TRBD1 as a possible D gene (6 bases). V lost 5 bases and J lost 0, with 14 bases in between. Germline CDR1 is MDHEN and CDR2 is SYDVKM. The CDR3 contains 15 residues. In nucleotides, the CDR3 is TGTGCCAGCAGTACGGCAGGGGCAAGCTCCTACGAGCAGTACTTC. This translates into CASSTAGASSYEQYF.

The CDR3 DNA is TGTGCCAGCAGCGTAGAGGTGAAGGGGACTGAAGCTTTCTTT. It encodes CASSVEVKGTEAFF. The chain recombines TRBV9 with TRBJ1-1, with D perhaps matching TRBD1 (5 bases). This CDR3 has 14 amino acids. The V gene lost 0 bases and the J gene lost 5 bases, with 11 bases spanning the gap. The V gene's germline CDR1 is SGDLS and CDR2 YYNGEE.

The V call is TRBV13, the J call TRBJ2-7, with D hard to call. V lost 1 base and J lost 0, with 4 bases in between. The CDR3 loop spans 13 amino acids. Per germline, CDR1 PRHDT and CDR2 FYEKMQ (reference sequence). Here the CDR3 reads CASSLVSSYEQYF. DNA of the CDR3: TGTGCCAGCAGCTTAGTAAGCTCCTACGAGCAGTACTTC. Combining the CDR3 with reference TRBV13 and TRBJ2-7 gives the whole variable domain AAGVIQSPRHLIKEKRETATLKCYPIPRHDTVYWYQQGPGQDPQFLISFYEKMQSDKGSIPDRFSAQQFSDYHSELNMSSLELGDSALYFCASSLVSSYEQYFGPGTRLTVT.

This sequence joins TRBV7-9 and TRBJ2-5; 11 nucleotides match TRBD2. CDR1 and CDR2 from the germline V gene are SEHNR and FQNEAQ (reference sequence). V lost 5 bases, J lost 4 bases, and 12 bases stayed unmatched. The CDR3 is made up of 17 amino acids. The CDR3: CASSIKLAGVGGETQYF. DNA of the CDR3: TGTGCCAGCAGCATCAAACTAGCGGGAGTAGGAGGAGAGACCCAGTACTTC.

This chain connects TRBV7-8 to TRBJ2-1, with D unclear. There are 12 residues in the CDR3. Trimming pared 3 bases from V and 0 bases from J, leaving 0 bases between. Germline V gene sequence: CDR1 SGHVS, CDR2 FQNEAQ. The CDR3 loop reads CASSFSYNEQFF. In nucleotides, the CDR3 is TGTGCCAGCAGCTTCTCCTACAATGAGCAGTTCTTC.

The chain joins TRBV29-1 to TRBJ2-1, with D possibly matching TRBD1 (5 bases). The CDR3 extends over 14 amino acids. Germline loops: CDR1 SQVTM, CDR2 ANQGSEA. The ends were cut back, 7 bases at V and 0 bases at J, with 13 bases in the middle. In DNA form, the CDR3 reads TGCAGCGGGCAGGGCCTCAGCTCCTACAATGAGCAGTTCTTC. This codes for CSGQGLSSYNEQFF.

The V gene is TRBV18, the J gene TRBJ2-1, with D maybe TRBD2 (5 bases). The CDR3 totals 13 residues. Between the trimmed V and J ends, which lost 3 bases and 11 bases, there was a span of 14 bases. CDR1 is KGHSH, CDR2 LQKENI, per germline. The CDR3 spells CASSPLETGKQFF. CDR3 DNA sequence: TGTGCCAGCTCACCTCTCGAGACGGGGAAGCAGTTCTTC.

The CDR3 loop reads CASSPRGQGSNQPQHF. The CDR3 coding sequence is TGTGCCAGCTCACCACGGGGACAGGGGAGCAATCAGCCCCAGCATTTT. V is TRBV18 and J is TRBJ1-5; TRBD1 agrees at 10 bases. The CDR3 extends over 16 amino acids. V shed 1 base, J shed 1 base, and the junction held 1 base outside the gene matches. Per germline, CDR1 KGHSH and CDR2 LQKENI. Drawing the rest from reference TRBV18 and TRBJ1-5, the complete variable domain is NAGVMQNPRHLVRRRGQEARLRCSPMKGHSHVYWYRQLPEEGLKFMVYLQKENIIDESGMPKERFSAEFPKEGPSILRIQQVVRGDSAAYFCASSPRGQGSNQPQHFGDGTRLSIL.

The chain is built from TRBV7-2 and TRBJ1-4, with 8 bases identical to TRBD1. From germline, CDR1 is SGHTA and CDR2 FQGNSA. The length of the CDR3 is 16 residues. After removal of 4 bases from V and 5 bases from J, the junction contained 9 bases not matched to a gene. CDR3 in DNA: TGTGCCAGCAGCTACTATGGACAGGGAATGAATGAAAAACTGTTTTTT. It specifies CASSYYGQGMNEKLFF. Full variable domain (remainder filled in from reference TRBV7-2 and TRBJ1-4): GAGVSQSPSNKVTEKGKDVELRCDPISGHTALYWYRQSLGQGLEFLIYFQGNSAPDKSGLPSDRFSAERTGGSVSTLTIQRTQQEDSAVYLCASSYYGQGMNEKLFFGSGTQLSVL.